This is a list of T cell receptor beta chains from one sample in a study of T cells in Graves' hyperthyroidism and ophthalmopathy. One entry per CDR3 protein, called by TCRdb with MiXCR from the multiplex PCR reads. This table holds approximately 360,000 distinct CDR3 sequences, 20% to 25% found once. Sequenced material: blood. These receptors all come from a man aged 50-59 years with Graves' hyperthyroidism. The CDR3 runs from the conserved cysteine through the conserved F or W. The D gene is left open where the match is weak. For some rows the clone size is stated as once, few or many, or as a class when expanded; others skip it.

DNA	CDR3	J	V	D	size
TGTGCCAGCGAACAGGCGGGTGGTGGAAACACCATATATTTT	CASEQAGGGNTIYF	TRBJ1-3	TRBV3-1	.	.
TGTGCCAGCAGTTTAGCGGGACAGGGCTTATCCTCTGGGGCCAACGTCCTGACTTTC	CASSLAGQGLSSGANVLTF	TRBJ2-6	TRBV28	TRBD1	.
TGTGCCAGTAGTACTCCCCCCGGGACAGGGCAAGAGACCCAGTACTTC	CASSTPPGTGQETQYF	TRBJ2-5	TRBV19	TRBD1	few
TGTGCCACCACTAGCGGGAGGAGGTACGAGCAGTACTTC	CATTSGRRYEQYF	TRBJ2-7	TRBV28	TRBD2	.
TGTGCCAGCAATTCTCGACTAGCGGGAAATTACGATGAGCAGTTCTTC	CASNSRLAGNYDEQFF	TRBJ2-1	TRBV6-2/TRBV6-3	TRBD2	many
TGTGCCAGCAGCGAGGGAACAGGGGGAGTAGGAGCGCACAATGAGCAGTTCTTC	CASSEGTGGVGAHNEQFF	TRBJ2-1	TRBV3-1	TRBD1	.
TGTGCCAGCAGGTTACAGGGCCGAAACGAGCAGTACTTC	CASRLQGRNEQYF	TRBJ2-7	TRBV11-2	.	many
TGTGCCAGCAGCGTTAGCGGCTCCTACAGTGAGCAGTTCTTC	CASSVSGSYSEQFF	TRBJ2-1	TRBV9	.	once
TGTGCCAGCAGTTCGGGGCTCCAGAGGACAGATACGCAGTATTTT	CASSSGLQRTDTQYF	TRBJ2-3	TRBV12-3/TRBV12-4	.	few
TGTGCCAGCAGCTCGGGACCAGGTGGTAGCACTGAAGCTTTCTTT	CASSSGPGGSTEAFF	TRBJ1-1	TRBV11-2	.	.
TGTGCCAGCAGCACGCTAGGGGGCTTGAACACTGAAGCTTTCTTT	CASSTLGGLNTEAFF	TRBJ1-1	TRBV7-9	TRBD1	few
TGTGCCAGCAGCAGCCAGTGGGCTGAAGCTTTCTTT	CASSSQWAEAFF	TRBJ1-1	TRBV12-3/TRBV12-4	.	.
TGTGCCAGCAGCTTAGGGGGCGGGAGTAGGGATGAGCAGTTCTTC	CASSLGGGSRDEQFF	TRBJ2-1	TRBV7-3	.	many
TGTGCCAGTAGTGCCACTCCCGGGACAGTTTCCTACGAGCAGTACTTC	CASSATPGTVSYEQYF	TRBJ2-7	TRBV19	TRBD1	.
TGTGCCAGCAGCTTAACGGGACAGGGGTTAAATGAGCAGTTCTTC	CASSLTGQGLNEQFF	TRBJ2-1	TRBV11-2	TRBD1	once
TGTGCCAGCAGTATCGGACAGGGAGGTCAGCCCCAGCATTTT	CASSIGQGGQPQHF	TRBJ1-5	TRBV27	TRBD1	.
TGTGCCAGCAGTTCCTCGACGGGGGTGAACATTCAGTACTTC	CASSSSTGVNIQYF	TRBJ2-4	TRBV28	.	many
TGTGCCACCAGCAGAGAGGGGGCGCTTACTAGCGGGAGAGGAGAGACCCAGTACTTC	CATSREGALTSGRGETQYF	TRBJ2-5	TRBV15	TRBD2	few
TGTGCCAGCAGTTTATACAGGGTTGGGGATTCACCCCTCCACTTT	CASSLYRVGDSPLHF	TRBJ1-6	TRBV7-8	.	.
TGCGCCAGCAGCTCCGGGACCTCAGAGACCCAGTACTTC	CASSSGTSETQYF	TRBJ2-5	TRBV5-1	.	once
TGTGCCAGCAGTCCCCCCACAGGGATCCTAGTTACAGATACGCAGTATTTT	CASSPPTGILVTDTQYF	TRBJ2-3	TRBV27	.	.
TGCAGCGTTGGCGAACCGGGCACTGGAAACACCATATATTTT	CSVGEPGTGNTIYF	TRBJ1-3	TRBV29-1	.	.
TGTGCCAGCAGTGTTAGGGACAGGGGGCGGACTGAAGCTTTCTTT	CASSVRDRGRTEAFF	TRBJ1-1	TRBV2	TRBD1	many
TGTGCCAGCAGCCGGCGACTAGCGGAGAACACCGGGGAGCTGTTTTTT	CASSRRLAENTGELFF	TRBJ2-2	TRBV4-2	TRBD2	.
TGTGCCAGCAGTTTACTAGGAGGTTTCAAAAACATTCAGTACTTC	CASSLLGGFKNIQYF	TRBJ2-4	TRBV12-3/TRBV12-4	.	few
TGTGCCAGCAGCTCCGGGACAGGAGGTGATAATCAGCCCCAGCATTTT	CASSSGTGGDNQPQHF	TRBJ1-5	TRBV28	TRBD1	few